The 27 T cell receptor beta chains listed next were all sequenced from one sample in a study of blood T cell repertoires in COVID-19. Some clones are missing from TCRdb's copy, which holds only in-frame ones; the method was immunoSEQ multiplex PCR. The sample lists 190,000 or so clones, roughly 86% occurring once. Sequencing used peripheral blood. These receptors all come from a man aged 40-50 years with active or convalescent COVID-19.

The chain combines TRBV9 with TRBJ1-3, with D perhaps matching TRBD1 (6 bases). The CDR3 totals 14 residues. Germline values: CDR1 SGDLS, CDR2 YYNGEE. V was cut by 3 bases and J by 6 bases, with 13 bases left in between. CDR3 sequence reads: CASSEGTMANTIYF. For the CDR3, the DNA is TGTGCCAGCAGCGAGGGGACAATGGCAAACACCATATATTTT.

The rearrangement joins TRBV27 to TRBJ2-7, with TRBD1 matching 9 bases. Looked up from germline, CDR1 is MNHEY and CDR2 is SMNVEV (reference sequence). The length of the CDR3 is 14 residues. Trimming cost V 3 bases and J 4 bases; bases outside gene matches: 4. The CDR3 protein is CASSLWTGDYEQYF. As DNA, the CDR3 is TGTGCCAGCAGTTTGTGGACAGGGGATTACGAGCAGTACTTC.

CDR3 in amino acids: CASSLAGGNYEQYF. CDR3 DNA sequence: TGTGCCAGCAGCTTAGCGGGGGGGAACTACGAGCAGTACTTC. The V call is TRBV7-2, the J call TRBJ2-7, with 7 bases matching TRBD2. The CDR3 spans 14 residues. V was pared by 0 bases and J by 3 bases, with 2 bases of the junction left unmatched. Germline assignment: CDR1 SGHTA and CDR2 FQGNSA.

The chain carries TRBV7-3 and TRBJ2-4, with TRBD2 identical over 12 bases. Germline values: CDR1 SGHTA, CDR2 FQGTGA. The CDR3 sequence is 14 residues long. The J segment lost 11 bases and the V segment lost 5 bases, leaving 7 bases of the junction unmatched. Here the CDR3 reads CASSPDGLAGLQYF. CDR3 bases: TGTGCCAGCAGCCCCGACGGACTAGCGGGGCTTCAGTACTTC.

This chain links TRBV12-3 or TRBV12-4 with TRBJ2-5; tentatively, D is TRBD1 (5 bases). The V end lost 7 bases, the J end lost 4 bases, and 13 bases lay between the germline ends. The CDR3 covers 13 residues. The CDR3 loop reads CASKLGARETQYF. CDR3 in DNA: TGTGCCAGCAAGTTAGGGGCCCGAGAGACCCAGTACTTC.

The genes are TRBV28 and TRBJ1-3; D may be TRBD1 (6 bases). Germline V gene lookup returns CDR1 MDHEN and CDR2 SYDVKM. V was shortened by 5 bases and J by 0 bases, with 11 bases between the two germline ends. This CDR3 contains 15 residues. The CDR3 DNA reads TGTGCCAGCAGTCGGCCAGGGGACTCTGGAAACACCATATATTTT. This translates into CASSRPGDSGNTIYF.

In nucleotides, the CDR3 is TGTGCCAGCAACTTTGGGGGCTCTCAGAACGAGCAGTACTTC. Translation: CASNFGGSQNEQYF. The chain links TRBV6-5 to TRBJ2-7; tentatively, D is TRBD1 (6 bases). The V end was cut by 7 bases, the J end by 5 bases, with 18 bases between. The V gene's germline CDR1 is MNHEY and CDR2 SVGAGI. The CDR3 totals 14 residues.

This clone has only one observation. The V gene is TRBV28, the J gene TRBJ2-6; 15 nucleotides agree with TRBD2. Per germline, CDR1 MDHEN and CDR2 SYDVKM. The CDR3 sequence is 21 residues long. Germline trimming cut 3 bases from V and 0 bases from J; bases unmatched to any gene: 9. The CDR3 reads CASSLTGLAGGVVSGANVLTF. The CDR3 coding sequence is TGTGCCAGCAGTTTGACGGGACTAGCGGGGGGTGTTGTCTCTGGGGCCAACGTCCTGACTTTC. Filled out from reference TRBV28 and TRBJ2-6, the complete variable domain reads DVKVTQSSRYLVKRTGEKVFLECVQDMDHENMFWYRQDPGLGLRLIYFSYDVKMKEKGDIPEGYSVSREKKERFSLILESASTNQTSMYLCASSLTGLAGGVVSGANVLTFGAGSRLTVL.

This sequence joins TRBV7-9 and TRBJ2-7, with D possibly being TRBD2 (5 bases). V gave up 1 base and J gave up 6 bases, with 25 bases separating them. Germline assignment: CDR1 SEHNR and CDR2 FQNEAQ (reference sequence). The CDR3 consists of 18 residues. The DNA of the CDR3 is TGTGCCAGCAGCTTAGGTGGGAGTCAATTTCAAGAGGGATCCGAGCAGTACTTC. Its translation is CASSLGGSQFQEGSEQYF.

This rearrangement joins TRBV7-3 to TRBJ2-2; D perhaps matches TRBD2 (6 bases). The CDR3 has 16 residues. V lost 4 bases to trimming and J lost 5 bases, with 17 bases between them. Germline CDR1 SGHTA, CDR2 FQGTGA. DNA for the CDR3: TGTGCCAGCAGCTCCTACGGGACTGGGGGGACCGGGGAGCTGTTTTTT. This sequence encodes CASSSYGTGGTGELFF.

The gene calls are TRBV21-1 and TRBJ1-1. TRBV21-1 is marked as a pseudogene. CDR3 length equals 16 residues. The CDR3 region has the DNA TGTGCCAGCAGGTCCCCCCCCAACCGGGGGAACACTGAAGCTTTCTTT. This sequence encodes CASRSPPNRGNTEAFF.

The CDR3 coding sequence is TGTGCCAGCAGCTTAACCAGAACCGGGACAGGGACGGGAAACACCATATATTTT. Translated, it gives CASSLTRTGTGTGNTIYF. V usage is TRBV7-2 and J usage is TRBJ1-3, with 9 bases identical to TRBD1. The CDR3 has 18 amino acids. Germline assignment: CDR1 SGHTA and CDR2 FQGNSA. After removal of 2 bases from V and 4 bases from J, the junction contained 12 bases not matched to a gene.

This chain links TRBV6-5 with TRBJ1-5; possible D gene TRBD1, 5 bases. The length of the CDR3 is 13 residues. V shed 7 bases and J shed 4 bases, with 11 bases lying between them. The germline gives CDR1 MNHEY, CDR2 SVGAGI. The CDR3 loop is CASTGEINQPQHF. The CDR3 nucleotides are TGTGCCAGCACGGGGGAGATTAATCAGCCCCAGCATTTT.

The chain uses TRBV12-5 and TRBJ1-6; perhaps TRBD1 as D (6 bases). The CDR3 extends over 18 amino acids. Trimming left V 0 bases short and J 10 bases short, with 22 bases between. Per germline, CDR1 LGHNT and CDR2 FRNRAP. CDR3 nucleotides: TGTGCTAGTGGTTTGGTACTCGAGGATAAGGGACAAAGCTCACCCCTCCACTTT. Its translation is CASGLVLEDKGQSSPLHF.

The V call is TRBV7-9, the J call TRBJ2-5; D call uncertain. V was cut by 4 bases and J by 7 bases, with 7 bases left in between. The CDR3 sequence is 11 residues long. Germline CDR1 SEHNR, CDR2 FQNEAQ (reference sequence). The CDR3: CASSSLRTQYF. Written as DNA, the CDR3 is TGTGCCAGCAGCTCACTGAGGACCCAGTACTTC.

J is TRBJ2-1 and V is TRBV9, with TRBD2 matching 9 bases. V dropped 0 bases and J dropped 5; count of bases not matched to a gene: 3. Looked up from germline, CDR1 is SGDLS and CDR2 is YYNGEE. This CDR3 is built from 15 residues. CDR3 sequence reads: CASSVGASGDNEQFF. CDR3 DNA: TGTGCCAGCAGCGTAGGGGCTAGCGGGGACAATGAGCAGTTCTTC.

The chain has TRBV28 and TRBJ1-5; 8 bases are a match to TRBD1. CDR3 length equals 15 residues. Germline CDR1 is MDHEN and CDR2 is SYDVKM. The V segment lost 5 bases and the J segment 4 bases; nucleotides outside the gene matches: 7. The CDR3 spells CASSEDRVFNQPQHF. CDR3 sequence (DNA): TGTGCCAGCAGTGAGGACAGGGTTTTTAATCAGCCCCAGCATTTT.

The chain combines TRBV6-4 with TRBJ1-2; tentative D call: TRBD1 (5 bases). CDR3 size: 15 residues. Germline values: CDR1 MRHNA, CDR2 SNTAGT. Trimming pared 0 bases from V and 6 bases from J, leaving 14 bases between. The CDR3 reads CASSDSPGQKDGYTF. Here the CDR3 DNA reads TGTGCCAGCAGTGACTCGCCAGGGCAAAAGGATGGCTACACCTTC.

J is TRBJ2-7 and V is TRBV6-6; D might be TRBD1 (6 bases). Germline loops: CDR1 MNHNY, CDR2 SVGAGI (reference sequence). V was trimmed by 0 bases and J by 6 bases, leaving 9 bases between them. The CDR3 loop spans 13 amino acids. The CDR3 DNA reads as TGTGCCAGCAGTTACTCGGACAGATCCGAGCAGTACTTC. It is translated as CASSYSDRSEQYF.

J is TRBJ2-1 and V is TRBV7-9; 10 bases are shared with TRBD1. This CDR3 is 16 amino acids long. Germline CDR1 reads SEHNR; CDR2 reads FQNEAQ (reference sequence). Trimming took 0 bases from V and 7 from J; bases not matched to a gene: 6. The CDR3 here is CASSLAWDRGLNEQFF. CDR3 nucleotides: TGTGCCAGCAGCTTAGCATGGGACAGGGGCTTAAATGAGCAGTTCTTC.

The chain employs TRBV6-5 and TRBJ1-6, with D maybe TRBD1 (6 bases). The ends were cut back, 8 bases at V and 6 bases at J, with 14 bases in the middle. The germline V gene has CDR1 MNHEY and CDR2 SVGAGI. CDR3 length: 14 residues. The CDR3 nucleotides read TGTGCCAGCTCGGGACAATTTCGTAATTCACCCCTCCACTTT. Translated: CASSGQFRNSPLHF.

The V gene is TRBV7-2, the J gene TRBJ2-5; D is uncertain. Trimming pared 3 bases from V and 5 bases from J, leaving 10 bases between. CDR1 SGHTA and CDR2 FQGNSA come from the germline V gene. This CDR3 is built from 13 residues. CDR3 bases: TGTGCCAGCAGCTTGCCCGGGTTCGAGACCCAGTACTTC. This sequence encodes CASSLPGFETQYF.

This clone was picked up one time. V and J are TRBV12-3 or TRBV12-4 and TRBJ2-1; D remains unclear. The V end lost 3 bases, the J end lost 6 bases, and 3 bases lay between the germline ends. CDR3 length: 11 residues. The CDR3 region is CASSFLNEQFF. As DNA, the CDR3 is TGTGCCAGCAGTTTTCTCAATGAGCAGTTCTTC.

This rearrangement joins TRBV9 to TRBJ1-2; D unclear. CDR1 and CDR2 from the germline V gene are SGDLS and YYNGEE. CDR3 length: 12 residues. The germline V and J ends were trimmed by 0 bases and 8 bases, with 8 bases remaining between them. The CDR3 sequence: CASSVVGGGYTF. The CDR3 DNA sequence: TGTGCCAGCAGCGTAGTAGGAGGCGGCTACACCTTC.

The chain is built from TRBV4-3 and TRBJ2-1, with TRBD1 matching over 8 bases. The V and J ends lost 3 bases and 3 bases, in that order; junction bases with no gene match: 4. The CDR3 length is 15 residues. In germline, CDR1 is LGHNA, CDR2 YSLEER. The CDR3 protein is CASSQTTGDYNEQFF. The CDR3 DNA follows: TGCGCCAGCAGCCAGACGACAGGGGACTACAATGAGCAGTTCTTC.

The chain is built from TRBV2 and TRBJ1-5, with 9 bases aligning to TRBD1. Germline-derived CDR1 and CDR2 are SNHLY and FYNNEI. V dropped 4 bases and J dropped 4; count of bases not matched to a gene: 8. The CDR3 has 16 amino acids. CDR3 loop: CASSAVTGGQNQPQHF. The CDR3 coding sequence is TGTGCCAGCAGTGCCGTAACAGGGGGCCAAAATCAGCCCCAGCATTTT. The full variable domain, its missing parts supplied by reference TRBV2 and TRBJ1-5, is EPEVTQTPSHQVTQMGQEVILRCVPISNHLYFYWYRQILGQKVEFLVSFYNNEISEKSEIFDDQFSVERPDGSNFTLKIRSTKLEDSAMYFCASSAVTGGQNQPQHFGDGTRLSIL.

The chain has TRBV5-4 and TRBJ2-5; 10 bases match TRBD1. After removal of 4 bases from V and 4 bases from J, the junction contained 7 bases not matched to a gene. The CDR3 is made up of 15 amino acids. Per the germline V gene, CDR1 is SGHNT and CDR2 is YYREEE (reference sequence). This CDR3 is CASSIRQGAGETQYF. The CDR3 DNA reads TGTGCCAGCAGCATTCGACAGGGGGCAGGAGAGACCCAGTACTTC.